The 22 T cell receptor beta chains below were found in one sample sequenced in a study of regulatory dendritic cells for organ transplantation. The data were produced by immunoSEQ multiplex PCR, yet TCRdb's version contains in-frame clones alone and is incomplete. The sample gives tens of thousands of clones, roughly 84% of which show up once; around 0.43% is in the top ten. The sequencing sample was made of naive CD8+ T cells from blood. Subset denoted: CD45RA+ naive T cells. These receptors originate from a human donor in good health.

The rearrangement uses TRBV4-1 and TRBJ2-2; 8 bases are a match to TRBD2. Germline V lookup: CDR1 MGHRA, CDR2 YSYEKL. J was trimmed by 7 bases and V by 1 base; bases with no gene match: 5. This CDR3 region has 15 residues. The CDR3 nucleotides are TGCGCCAGCAGCCAAGGCCCCGGGACTAGCGGGGAGCTGTTTTTT. It is translated as CASSQGPGTSGELFF.

This sequence joins TRBV4-3 and TRBJ1-5; D possibly corresponds to TRBD1 (5 bases). The ends were cut back, 0 bases at V and 4 bases at J, with 10 bases in the middle. The CDR3 length is 15 residues. CDR1 and CDR2 from the germline V gene are LGHNA and YSLEER. For the CDR3, the DNA is TGCGCCAGCAGCCAAGACGGGGGGGGAAATCAGCCCCAGCATTTT. Protein: CASSQDGGGNQPQHF.

The chain carries TRBV6-5 and TRBJ2-5, with D perhaps matching TRBD2 (7 bases). V gave up 0 bases and J gave up 5 bases, with 10 bases separating them. The germline CDR1 and CDR2 sequences are MNHEY and SVGAGI. The CDR3 is 14 amino acids. CDR3 amino acids: CASSYSGGQETQYF. CDR3 in DNA: TGTGCCAGCAGTTACTCGGGGGGGCAGGAGACCCAGTACTTC.

The chain has TRBV6-1 and TRBJ2-7; no clear D. The germline V and J ends were trimmed by 6 bases and 0 bases, with 6 bases remaining between them. Germline CDR1 is MNHNS and CDR2 is SASEGT. The CDR3 totals 12 residues. CDR3 protein: CASRQASYEQYF. Written as DNA, the CDR3 is TGTGCCAGCAGGCAAGCCTCCTACGAGCAGTACTTC.

The V call is TRBV5-1, the J call TRBJ2-5; 14 bases are shared with TRBD2. The CDR3 extends over 15 amino acids. Trimming removed 4 bases from V and 4 bases from J; junction bases left unmatched: 3. Germline CDR1 SGHRS, CDR2 YFSETQ. The CDR3 nucleotides read TGCGCCAGCAGCGGGACTAGCGGGGGATCAGAGACCCAGTACTTC. This translates into CASSGTSGGSETQYF.

V usage is TRBV25-1 and J usage is TRBJ2-5, with TRBD2 matching over 12 bases. Germline CDR1 and CDR2: MGHDK and SYGVNS. V lost 6 bases and J lost 5; bases outside the gene matches: 10. The CDR3 is 16 residues long. The CDR3 region has the DNA TGTGCCAGCAGCGCCAATGGACTAGCGGGGAGGGAGACCCAGTACTTC. Its protein product is CASSANGLAGRETQYF.

The rearrangement links TRBV19 to TRBJ2-3, with a weak D call TRBD1 (5 bases). Looked up from germline, CDR1 is LNHDA and CDR2 is SQIVND (reference sequence). V dropped 4 bases and J dropped 2 bases, with 19 bases sitting between them. CDR3 length equals 17 residues. The CDR3: CASSTESTDPYTDTQYF. CDR3 in DNA: TGTGCCAGTAGTACCGAATCGACAGACCCGTACACAGATACGCAGTATTTT.

The chain couples TRBV2 to TRBJ2-3; 9 bases fit TRBD2. CDR1 SNHLY and CDR2 FYNNEI come from the germline V gene. The CDR3 length is 16 residues. V was pared by 3 bases and J by 2 bases, with 6 bases of the junction left unmatched. Here the CDR3 DNA reads TGTGCCAGCAGTGACTCAGCGGGGGGATTCACAGATACGCAGTATTTT. Translating gives CASSDSAGGFTDTQYF. Full variable domain (remainder filled in from reference TRBV2 and TRBJ2-3): EPEVTQTPSHQVTQMGQEVILRCVPISNHLYFYWYRQILGQKVEFLVSFYNNEISEKSEIFDDQFSVERPDGSNFTLKIRSTKLEDSAMYFCASSDSAGGFTDTQYFGPGTRLTVL.

This chain links TRBV5-8 with TRBJ2-3; 13 positions match TRBD2. The V gene's germline CDR1 is SGHTS and CDR2 YDEGEE. The CDR3 extends over 18 amino acids. V shed 4 bases, J shed 1 base, and the junction held 9 bases outside the gene matches. CDR3 coding DNA: TGTGCCAGCAGCGCGGGACTAGCGGGGTATTCAGGCACAGATACGCAGTATTTT. Its translation is CASSAGLAGYSGTDTQYF.

This rearrangement joins TRBV6-5 to TRBJ2-2; the match to TRBD1 covers 7 bases. This CDR3 has 15 amino acids. The germline gives CDR1 MNHEY, CDR2 SVGAGI. Trimming took 6 bases from V and 8 from J; bases not matched to a gene: 12. CDR3: CASSRSKGAPGELFF. The CDR3 DNA is TGTGCCAGCAGCCGGAGCAAGGGGGCTCCAGGGGAGCTGTTTTTT.

This clone showed up just once. The chain joins TRBV6-5 to TRBJ1-5; 7 bases align to TRBD1. Germline CDR1 MNHEY, CDR2 SVGAGI. The CDR3 covers 14 residues. J lost 2 bases, V lost 6 bases, and 4 bases had no gene match. CDR3 DNA: TGTGCCAGCAGCACAGGGGCCGGCAATCAGCCCCAGCATTTT. Amino acids: CASSTGAGNQPQHF.

This clone appeared a few times. The chain combines TRBV7-9 with TRBJ1-2, with 9 bases identical to TRBD1. Per germline, CDR1 SEHNR and CDR2 FQNEAQ (reference sequence). The CDR3 totals 14 residues. Trimming cost V 5 bases and J 4 bases; bases outside gene matches: 5. CDR3: CASSLGTGSYGYTF. CDR3 bases: TGTGCCAGCAGCCTGGGGACAGGGTCCTATGGCTACACCTTC.

J is TRBJ1-4 and V is TRBV9; tentatively, D is TRBD1 (6 bases). Trimming stripped 2 bases from V and 1 base from J, with 15 bases between. Germline assignment: CDR1 SGDLS and CDR2 YYNGEE. The length of the CDR3 is 17 residues. For the CDR3, the DNA is TGTGCCAGCAGCGTGGACAGCCAATTACTAACTAATGAAAAACTGTTTTTT. This sequence encodes CASSVDSQLLTNEKLFF.

The chain joins TRBV15 to TRBJ2-3; TRBD1 might be the D (5 bases). V was pared by 2 bases and J by 1 base, with 7 bases between. The CDR3 has 14 residues. Germline V lookup: CDR1 LNHNV, CDR2 YYDKDF (reference sequence). The CDR3 region is CATSRPTGTDTQYF. CDR3 nucleotides: TGTGCCACCAGCAGACCGACAGGCACAGATACGCAGTATTTT.

This clone was seen a single time. The chain employs TRBV4-1 and TRBJ1-1; D is undetermined. The CDR3 covers 13 residues. V lost 1 base, J lost 4 bases, and 7 bases lay in between. Germline V gene lookup returns CDR1 MGHRA and CDR2 YSYEKL. The CDR3 coding sequence is TGCGCCAGCAGCCAAGCGGAGGGCACTGAAGCTTTCTTT. It translates to CASSQAEGTEAFF.

This clone was seen only once. The chain couples TRBV7-9 to TRBJ2-5, with 11 positions matching TRBD2. V lost 5 bases to trimming and J lost 4 bases; unmatched junction nucleotides: 12. Germline values: CDR1 SEHNR, CDR2 FQNEAQ (reference sequence). The CDR3 contains 17 residues. The DNA of the CDR3 is TGTGCCAGCAGCCCCCGGGTAGCGGGGGGGCTGAGAGAGACCCAGTACTTC. It is translated as CASSPRVAGGLRETQYF. Using reference TRBV7-9 and TRBJ2-5 for the parts outside the CDR3, the full variable domain is DTGVSQNPRHKITKRGQNVTFRCDPISEHNRLYWYRQTLGQGPEFLTYFQNEAQLEKSRLLSDRFSAERPKGSFSTLEIQRTEQGDSAMYLCASSPRVAGGLRETQYFGPGTRLLVL.

The chain employs TRBV7-9 and TRBJ1-5; TRBD1 is a possible D gene (5 bases). The CDR3 sequence is 17 residues long. The germline gives CDR1 SEHNR, CDR2 FQNEAQ (reference sequence). Trimming took off 0 bases at V and 5 bases at J, with 17 bases between the two ends. In DNA, the CDR3 is TGTGCCAGCAGCTTAGCGCCGGGGGAAACAGAATATCAGCCCCAGCATTTT. It encodes CASSLAPGETEYQPQHF.

This rearrangement joins TRBV6-5 to TRBJ2-7, with D unclear. The CDR3 has 14 amino acids. V lost 6 bases and J lost 4, with 16 bases in between. Germline-derived CDR1 and CDR2 are MNHEY and SVGAGI. CDR3 sequence: CASRPTNINYEQYF. CDR3 DNA: TGTGCCAGCAGACCAACCAACATAAATTACGAGCAGTACTTC.

This chain joins TRBV7-9 and TRBJ2-1; D is undetermined. The CDR3 sequence is 15 residues long. CDR1 is SEHNR and CDR2 is FQNEAQ in the germline V gene (reference sequence). Between the trimmed V and J ends, which lost 2 bases and 6 bases, there was a span of 14 bases. The DNA for the CDR3 is TGTGCCAGCAGCTTAAGCTCCGCTAGTAGCAATGAGCAGTTCTTC. This sequence encodes CASSLSSASSNEQFF.

V usage is TRBV5-6 and J usage is TRBJ2-7, with 10 bases aligning to TRBD1. The V gene end was trimmed by 4 bases and the J gene end by 0 bases; junction bases not matched to a gene: 7. This CDR3 spans 16 amino acids. Germline loops: CDR1 SGHDT, CDR2 YYEEEE. The DNA of the CDR3 is TGTGCCAGCAGCCCTATGGGACAGGGGAACTCCTACGAGCAGTACTTC. Its protein is CASSPMGQGNSYEQYF. The whole variable domain, remainder taken from reference TRBV5-6 and TRBJ2-7, is DAGVTQSPTHLIKTRGQQVTLRCSPKSGHDTVSWYQQALGQGPQFIFQYYEEEERQRGNFPDRFSGHQFPNYSSELNVNALLLGDSALYLCASSPMGQGNSYEQYFGPGTRLTVT.

This chain joins TRBV7-6 and TRBJ2-5; D uncertain. Germline lookup yields CDR1 SGHVS and CDR2 FNYEAQ. V was pared by 0 bases and J by 1 base, with 9 bases between. The CDR3 consists of 15 residues. The CDR3 region is CASSLAPGPQETQYF. In DNA, the CDR3 is TGTGCCAGCAGCTTAGCGCCCGGTCCCCAAGAGACCCAGTACTTC.

This chain connects TRBV19 to TRBJ2-3; possibly TRBD1 for D (5 bases). The CDR3 loop spans 16 amino acids. Trimming removed 2 bases at V and 0 bases at J, with 12 bases between. Per germline, CDR1 LNHDA and CDR2 SQIVND (reference sequence). The CDR3 nucleotides are TGTGCCAGTAGTATATCAGGGTTTTCTAGCACAGATACGCAGTATTTT. This gives the protein CASSISGFSSTDTQYF.